This T cell receptor beta chain was recovered during a study of T cell clonotyping in hematopoietic cell transplantation. General observations from the study: Recipient TCR diversity dropped after transplant; expanded clonotypes rose from day 30 to 180. At the given depth, recipient repertoires were over 95% de novo clonotypes. Cells were unsorted, so CD4 and CD8 contributions were not separated. Broader posttransplant TCR repertoire diversity was predicted by graft donor and pretransplant recipient Inverse Simpson Index values.

On this clone: Its antigen is unknown.

The method was immunoSEQ multiplex PCR; TCRdb's version includes in-frame clones alone and lacks a portion of them. The sample has under 35,000 clones, more than 70% seen once; the top ten hold approximately 6.3%. Time point of the sample: recipient sample about 28 days before transplant, after cytoreduction. Sequencing was performed on peripheral blood mononuclear cells, taken before stem cell transplant. The TCR comes from a man aged 50 to 59 with myelodysplastic syndrome. Some clones in this sample may be carry-over from other donors' samples.

This CDR3 reads CASSKGTGIYEQYF. The DNA of the CDR3 is TGTGCCAGCAGTAAGGGCACAGGGATATACGAGCAGTACTTC. This chain joins TRBV6-6 and TRBJ2-7, with D possibly being TRBD1 (6 bases). The CDR3 covers 14 residues. CDR1 and CDR2 from the germline V gene are MNHNY and SVGAGI (reference sequence). V shed 5 bases and J shed 4 bases, with 15 bases lying between them.